This is a list of T cell receptor beta chains from one sample in a study of blood T cell repertoires in COVID-19. The repertoire was sequenced with immunoSEQ multiplex PCR; TCRdb's copy has only in-frame clones and lacks some. The sample carries roughly 100,000 clones, around 86% recorded once. What was sequenced was peripheral blood. These receptors all stem from a man aged 45 to 65 with active or convalescent COVID-19. Both conserved end residues are trimmed from each CDR3. Fields, in order: D gene, V gene, CDR3 length, CDR3 protein. The D gene is left open where the match is weak.

D gene: TRBD2
V gene: TRBV11-2
CDR3 length: 15
CDR3 protein: ASSLASGGALGDTQY

D gene: TRBD1
V gene: TRBV4-1
CDR3 length: 14
CDR3 protein: ASSQYPTGAGYGYT

D gene: .
V gene: TRBV2
CDR3 length: 13
CDR3 protein: ASSEEPGNKETQY

D gene: .
V gene: TRBV11-2
CDR3 length: 11
CDR3 protein: ASSVSDRETQY

D gene: .
V gene: TRBV30
CDR3 length: 12
CDR3 protein: AWVREGTNYGYT

D gene: .
V gene: TRBV27
CDR3 length: 13
CDR3 protein: ASSLGGVGTGELF

D gene: TRBD1
V gene: TRBV6-5
CDR3 length: 14
CDR3 protein: ASSYSAGQGAAPLH

D gene: TRBD2
V gene: TRBV5-1
CDR3 length: 15
CDR3 protein: ASSLVSSGGVMNEQF

D gene: .
V gene: TRBV4-3
CDR3 length: 12
CDR3 protein: ASSQVYSDTEAF

D gene: TRBD2
V gene: TRBV15
CDR3 length: 15
CDR3 protein: ATSREITSGGADTQY

D gene: .
V gene: TRBV25-1
CDR3 length: 11
CDR3 protein: ASNSDRRETQY

D gene: TRBD2
V gene: TRBV10-2
CDR3 length: 13
CDR3 protein: ASSESTRGGETQY

D gene: .
V gene: TRBV28
CDR3 length: 14
CDR3 protein: ASSLLAGSSYNEQF

D gene: TRBD1
V gene: TRBV5-6
CDR3 length: 12
CDR3 protein: ASSYRDRASPLH

D gene: .
V gene: TRBV11-2
CDR3 length: 13
CDR3 protein: ASSLEGSMNTEAF

D gene: TRBD1
V gene: TRBV6-5
CDR3 length: 13
CDR3 protein: ASKERMDRGRGYT

D gene: TRBD2
V gene: TRBV5-1
CDR3 length: 11
CDR3 protein: ASSSRGGDEQF

D gene: .
V gene: TRBV6-5
CDR3 length: 10
CDR3 protein: ASSHGGTEAF